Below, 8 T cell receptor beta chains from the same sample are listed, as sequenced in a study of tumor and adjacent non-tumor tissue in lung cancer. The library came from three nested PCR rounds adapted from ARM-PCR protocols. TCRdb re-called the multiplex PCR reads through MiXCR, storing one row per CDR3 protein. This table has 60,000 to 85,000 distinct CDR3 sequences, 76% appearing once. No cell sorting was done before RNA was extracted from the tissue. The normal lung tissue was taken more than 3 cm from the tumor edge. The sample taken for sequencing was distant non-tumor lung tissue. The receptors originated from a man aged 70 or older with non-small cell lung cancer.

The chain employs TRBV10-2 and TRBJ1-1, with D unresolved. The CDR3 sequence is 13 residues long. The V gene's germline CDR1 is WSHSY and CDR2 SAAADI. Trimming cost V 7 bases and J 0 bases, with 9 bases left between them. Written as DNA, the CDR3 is TGCGCCAGCAAATCCCCCATGAACACTGAAGCTTTCTTT. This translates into CASKSPMNTEAFF.

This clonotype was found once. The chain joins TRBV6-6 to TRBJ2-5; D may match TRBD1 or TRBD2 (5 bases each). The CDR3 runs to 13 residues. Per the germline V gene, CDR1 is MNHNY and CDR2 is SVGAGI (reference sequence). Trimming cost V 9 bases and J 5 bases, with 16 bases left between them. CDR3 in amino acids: CARSPVRGETQYF. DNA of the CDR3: TGTGCCAGGAGTCCCGTGAGGGGTGAGACCCAGTACTTC.

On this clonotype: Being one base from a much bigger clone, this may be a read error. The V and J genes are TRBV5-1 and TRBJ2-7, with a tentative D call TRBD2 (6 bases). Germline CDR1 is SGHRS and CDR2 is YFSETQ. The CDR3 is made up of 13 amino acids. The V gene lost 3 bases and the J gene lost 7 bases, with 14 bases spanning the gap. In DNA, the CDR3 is TGCGCCAGCAGCTACGGGATAGGAGGGGAGCAGTACTTC. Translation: CASSYGIGGEQYF.

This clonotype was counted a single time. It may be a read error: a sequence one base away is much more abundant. For the CDR3, the DNA is TGTGCCAGCAGTTCAGCGGATTCTAACTATGGCTACACCTTC. This codes for CASSSADSNYGYTF. This chain links TRBV12-3 or TRBV12-4 with TRBJ1-2; D is ambiguous. Trimming cost V 4 bases and J 0 bases, with 9 bases left between them. The CDR3 runs to 14 residues.

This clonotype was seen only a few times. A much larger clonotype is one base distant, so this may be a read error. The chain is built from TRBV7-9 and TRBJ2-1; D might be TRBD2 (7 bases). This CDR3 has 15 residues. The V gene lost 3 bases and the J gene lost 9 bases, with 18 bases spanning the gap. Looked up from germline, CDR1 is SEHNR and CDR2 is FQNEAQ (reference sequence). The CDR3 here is CASSFSFPGGSEQFF. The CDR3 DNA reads TGTGCCAGCAGCTTTAGTTTCCCGGGGGGCAGTGAGCAGTTCTTC.

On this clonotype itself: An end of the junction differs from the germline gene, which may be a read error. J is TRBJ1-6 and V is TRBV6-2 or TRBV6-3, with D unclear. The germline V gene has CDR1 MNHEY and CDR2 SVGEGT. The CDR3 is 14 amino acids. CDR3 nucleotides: TGTGCCAGCAGTGAACTTAGCAAGGGTTCACTCCTCCACTTT. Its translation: CASSELSKGSLLHF.

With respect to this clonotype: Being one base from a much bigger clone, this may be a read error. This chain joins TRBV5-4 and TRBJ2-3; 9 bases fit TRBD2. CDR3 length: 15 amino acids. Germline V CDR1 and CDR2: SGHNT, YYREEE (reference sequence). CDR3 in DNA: TGTGCCATCAGCTGGCGGGGGGGCCGGGCACATACGCAGTATTTT. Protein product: CAISWRGGRAHTQYF.

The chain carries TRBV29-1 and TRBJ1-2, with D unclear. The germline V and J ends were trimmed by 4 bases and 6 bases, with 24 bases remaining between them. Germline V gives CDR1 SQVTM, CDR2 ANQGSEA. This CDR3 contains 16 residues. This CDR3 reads CSVVPYQFSGEHGYTF. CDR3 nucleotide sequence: TGCAGCGTTGTTCCCTATCAATTCTCGGGAGAACATGGCTACACCTTC.